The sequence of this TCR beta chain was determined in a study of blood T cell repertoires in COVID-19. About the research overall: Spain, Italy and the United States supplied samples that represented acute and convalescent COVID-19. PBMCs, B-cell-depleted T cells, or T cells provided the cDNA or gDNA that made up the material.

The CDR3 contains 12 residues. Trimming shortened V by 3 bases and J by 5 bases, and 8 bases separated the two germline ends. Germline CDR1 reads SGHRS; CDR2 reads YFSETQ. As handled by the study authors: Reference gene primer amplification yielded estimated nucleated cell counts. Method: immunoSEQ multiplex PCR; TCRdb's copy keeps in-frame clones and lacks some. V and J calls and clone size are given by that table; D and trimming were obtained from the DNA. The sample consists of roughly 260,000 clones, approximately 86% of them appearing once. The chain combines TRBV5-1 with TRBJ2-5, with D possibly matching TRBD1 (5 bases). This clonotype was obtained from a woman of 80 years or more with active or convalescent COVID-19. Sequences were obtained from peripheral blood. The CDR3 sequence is CASSSGLETQYF. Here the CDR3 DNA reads TGCGCCAGCAGCTCAGGGTTGGAGACCCAGTACTTC.